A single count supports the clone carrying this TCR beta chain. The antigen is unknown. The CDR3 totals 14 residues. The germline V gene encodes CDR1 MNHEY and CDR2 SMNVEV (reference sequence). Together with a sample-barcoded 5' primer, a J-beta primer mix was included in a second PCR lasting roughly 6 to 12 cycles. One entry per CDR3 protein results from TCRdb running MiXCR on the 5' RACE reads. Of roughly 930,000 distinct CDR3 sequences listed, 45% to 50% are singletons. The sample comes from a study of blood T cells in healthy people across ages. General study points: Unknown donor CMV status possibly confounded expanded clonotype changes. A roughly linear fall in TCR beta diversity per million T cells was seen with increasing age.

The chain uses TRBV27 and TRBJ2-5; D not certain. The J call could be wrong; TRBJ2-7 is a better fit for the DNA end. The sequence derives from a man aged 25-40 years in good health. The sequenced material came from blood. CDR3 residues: CASSFFSGNYEQYF. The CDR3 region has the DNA TGTGCCAGCAGTTTTTTTTCAGGCAACTACGAGCAGTACTTC.